The 9 T cell receptor beta chains presented below share a single source sample, sequenced in a study of CD8 T cells in Susac syndrome. Roughly 0.45 to 1 ug RNA was reverse transcribed with random hexamers. TCRdb ran MiXCR on the immunoSEQ multiplex PCR reads and lists one entry per CDR3 protein. The table shows under 200,000 distinct CDR3 sequences, with approximately 95% occurring only once. Material for sequencing was CD4+ T cells from PBMCs. The receptors stem from a human donor with Susac syndrome.

The gene calls are TRBV2 and TRBJ1-3; TRBD1 aligns across 9 bases. The CDR3 runs 17 residues. V shed 5 bases and J 0 bases; nucleotides not matched to a gene: 8. Per germline, CDR1 SNHLY and CDR2 FYNNEI. CDR3 sequence (DNA): TGTGCCAGCAGTCCCGGGACAGGGTTAAGCTCTGGAAACACCATATATTTT. This translates into CASSPGTGLSSGNTIYF. Variable domain in full (rest from reference TRBV2 and TRBJ1-3): EPEVTQTPSHQVTQMGQEVILRCVPISNHLYFYWYRQILGQKVEFLVSFYNNEISEKSEIFDDQFSVERPDGSNFTLKIRSTKLEDSAMYFCASSPGTGLSSGNTIYFGEGSWLTVV.

The rearrangement joins TRBV16 to TRBJ1-2, with TRBD1 as a possible D gene (5 bases). The V and J ends lost 0 bases and 3 bases respectively, with 11 bases between them. Germline V lookup: CDR1 KGHSY, CDR2 FQNENV. CDR3 size: 15 residues. In nucleotides, the CDR3 is TGTGCCAGCAGCCAATCCTCCAGGGAGCACTATGGCTACACCTTC. It translates to CASSQSSREHYGYTF.

V usage is TRBV2 and J usage is TRBJ2-1, with D unresolved. V shed 2 bases and J shed 12 bases, with 8 bases lying between them. This CDR3 is 11 amino acids long. In germline, CDR1 is SNHLY, CDR2 FYNNEI. For the CDR3, the DNA is TGTGCCAGCAGTGAATGGTTGGGGCAGTTCTTC. It translates to CASSEWLGQFF.

This clonotype was seen a single time. This sequence joins TRBV18 and TRBJ1-2; tentative D call: TRBD1 (6 bases). Trimming removed 2 bases from V and 6 bases from J, with 19 bases in between. Per the germline V gene, CDR1 is KGHSH and CDR2 is LQKENI. This CDR3 has 16 amino acids. The CDR3 loop reads CASSPVAGAVDHGYTF. The DNA of the CDR3 is TGTGCCAGCTCACCAGTCGCAGGGGCGGTTGATCATGGCTACACCTTC.

This CDR3 is CATSRGSENEKLFF. In nucleotides, the CDR3 is TGTGCCACCAGCAGAGGATCGGAGAATGAAAAACTGTTTTTT. The chain couples TRBV15 to TRBJ1-4; D not certain. From germline, CDR1 is LNHNV and CDR2 YYDKDF (reference sequence). The V end was cut by 1 base, the J end by 5 bases, with 8 bases between. The CDR3 runs to 14 residues.

This rearrangement joins TRBV7-2 to TRBJ2-7; 9 nucleotides match TRBD1. The germline CDR1 and CDR2 sequences are SGHTA and FQGNSA. V was pared by 5 bases and J by 3 bases, with 2 bases of the junction left unmatched. The CDR3 runs 13 residues. The DNA for the CDR3 is TGTGCCAGCAGCAGGGACAGGGTCTACGAGCAGTACTTC. Its translation: CASSRDRVYEQYF.

This clonotype turned up a few times. The chain combines TRBV6-2 or TRBV6-3 with TRBJ2-5; D call uncertain. From germline, CDR1 is MNHEY and CDR2 SVGEGT. The V and J ends lost 4 bases and 7 bases respectively, with 7 bases between them. This CDR3 is 11 amino acids long. This CDR3 is CASSWSGTQYF. The CDR3 DNA is TGTGCCAGCAGTTGGTCGGGGACCCAGTACTTC.

This chain joins TRBV30 and TRBJ2-1; D gene unclear. The CDR3 is 13 amino acids. CDR1 GTSNPN and CDR2 SVGIG come from the germline V gene (reference sequence). The V end lost 0 bases, the J end lost 4 bases, and 7 bases lay between the germline ends. Here the CDR3 DNA reads TGTGCCTGGAGTGTAATGACTTACAATGAGCAGTTCTTC. It codes for CAWSVMTYNEQFF. The variable domain in full, with the rest retrieved from reference TRBV30 and TRBJ2-1, is SQTIHQWPATLVQPVGSPLSLECTVEGTSNPNLYWYRQAAGRGLQLLFYSVGIGQISSEVPQNLSASRPQDRQFILSSKKLLLSDSGFYLCAWSVMTYNEQFFGPGTRLTVL.

This clonotype was seen a handful of times. At one end the junction does not follow the germline gene, possibly because of a read error. The genes are TRBV5-1 and TRBJ2-7; unclear D gene. CDR1 and CDR2 (germline): SGHRS, YFSETQ. There are 11 residues in the CDR3. Here the CDR3 reads CASSSSYEQYF. For the CDR3, the DNA is TGTGCCAGCAGCTCCTCCTACGAGCAGTACTTC. Using reference TRBV5-1 and TRBJ2-7 for the parts outside the CDR3, the full variable domain is KAGVTQTPRYLIKTRGQQVTLSCSPISGHRSVSWYQQTPGQGLQFLFEYFSETQRNKGNFPGRFSGRQFSNSRSEMNVSTLELGDSALYLCASSSSYEQYFGPGTRLTVT.